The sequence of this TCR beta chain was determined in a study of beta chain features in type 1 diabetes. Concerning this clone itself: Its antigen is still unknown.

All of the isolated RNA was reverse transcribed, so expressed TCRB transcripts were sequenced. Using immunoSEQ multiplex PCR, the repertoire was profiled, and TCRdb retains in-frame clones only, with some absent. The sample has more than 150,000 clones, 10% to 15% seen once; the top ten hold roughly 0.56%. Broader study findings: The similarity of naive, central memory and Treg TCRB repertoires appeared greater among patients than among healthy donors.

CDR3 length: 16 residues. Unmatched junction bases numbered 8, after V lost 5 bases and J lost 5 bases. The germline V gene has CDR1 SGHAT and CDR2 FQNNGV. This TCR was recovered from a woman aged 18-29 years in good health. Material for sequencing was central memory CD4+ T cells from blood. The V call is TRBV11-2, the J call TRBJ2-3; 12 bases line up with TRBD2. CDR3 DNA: TGTGCCAGCAGCACACTAGCGGGAGGAAGGGTAGATACGCAGTATTTT. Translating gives CASSTLAGGRVDTQYF.